This T cell receptor (delta chain) stems from a study of γδ T cells in repeated Plasmodium falciparum infection. Study-wide background: Sampling occurred at baseline, pre-infection for selected infections, and 21 days post-infection.

TCRdb re-called the multiplex PCR reads using CATT. The data contain tens of thousands of delta-chain clones, approximately 0.92% of them singletons. Flow sorting of PBMC yielded separate Vgamma9/Vdelta2+ and Vdelta2-negative gammadelta T cell populations for bulk repertoire analysis. The V gene's germline CDR1 is TVYSNPD and CDR2 GDNSRS (reference sequence). This CDR3 region has 17 residues. Deletions cut 2 bases from V and 0 bases from J, with 22 bases between. On this clone: The TCRdb protein comes from a much larger clone and disagrees with this DNA's translation at residue 11, likely due to a read error; the protein given here is derived from the DNA.

This chain joins TRDV3 and TRDJ1; TRDD3 is a possible D gene (6 bases). The J gene was missing in TCRdb and was found by matching the end of the DNA to germline. Sample: gamma-delta T cells from blood. This receptor was taken from a pool of human donors (malaria-infected and uninfected, not separated). The CDR3 spells CAFVAQLGAFYTDKLIF. In DNA, the CDR3 is TGTGCCTTTGTCGCTCAACTGGGTGCCTTCTACACCGATAAACTCATCTTT.